The 15 T cell receptor beta chains in this list originate from one sample, sequenced in a study of shared clonotypes between healthy human individuals (dated by TCRdb to the early 2020s). Library creation used the immunoSEQ multiplex PCR assay. The source is immuneACCESS, and TCRdb retained only in-frame sequences with V and J called. Part of the clones is not carried over; for the studies checked, unresolved V genes explain less than half of this, and the remainder is unexplained. This sample has around 510,000 clones in its table, and around 96% of those were observed once. Jointly, the top ten make up under 0.065% of the sample. The source material was naive CD4+ T cells sorted from blood. The sample's cell subset or site label, decoded: CD45RA+ positively selected. Every receptor here comes from a young woman in good health.

This clone came up once. This chain connects TRBV6-1 to TRBJ1-2, with unresolved D. Germline loops: CDR1 MNHNS, CDR2 SASEGT. The ends were cut back, 7 bases at V and 3 bases at J, with 18 bases in the middle. The CDR3 sequence is 15 residues long. CDR3: CASTITGPRDYGYTF. The CDR3, as DNA: TGTGCCAGCACTATAACCGGGCCTAGGGACTATGGCTACACCTTC.

The CDR3 spells CASSLAQYYGYTF. In nucleotides, the CDR3 is TGTGCCAGCAGCTTGGCACAGTACTATGGCTACACCTTC. The genes are TRBV5-4 and TRBJ1-2; no clear D gene. Trimming cost V 0 bases and J 3 bases, with 6 bases left between them. The CDR3 contains 13 residues. The germline CDR1 and CDR2 sequences are SGHNT and YYREEE (reference sequence).

In DNA form, the CDR3 reads TGTGCCAGCAGTTTAGTTGGTAAAAACATTCAGTACTTC. Translated: CASSLVGKNIQYF. The J gene is TRBJ2-4, the V gene TRBV28; unclear D gene. The CDR3 is 13 amino acids. The germline CDR1 and CDR2 sequences are MDHEN and SYDVKM. V was trimmed by 2 bases and J by 4 bases, leaving 6 bases between them.

This rearrangement joins TRBV7-2 to TRBJ2-7; 9 bases fit TRBD1. Germline trimming cut 4 bases from V and 3 bases from J; bases unmatched to any gene: 13. Looked up from germline, CDR1 is SGHTA and CDR2 is FQGNSA. The CDR3 runs to 17 residues. The CDR3 DNA sequence: TGTGCCAGCAGCTCAAAACCGGGACAGGGTCCTCTCTACGAGCAGTACTTC. Translation gives CASSSKPGQGPLYEQYF.

The rearrangement uses TRBV14 and TRBJ1-3, with D unclear. The CDR3 is 17 residues long. CDR1 is SGHDN and CDR2 is FVKESK in the germline V gene. V was cut by 0 bases and J by 6 bases, with 18 bases left in between. The CDR3 nucleotides read TGTGCCAGCAGCCAAGATACTTTTAGGTTTGGCCTAAACACCATATATTTT. Encoded protein: CASSQDTFRFGLNTIYF.

This chain connects TRBV29-1 to TRBJ2-5, with 10 bases fitting TRBD2. J lost 5 bases, V lost 4 bases, and 4 bases had no gene match. The CDR3 is made up of 13 amino acids. The germline CDR1 and CDR2 sequences are SQVTM and ANQGSEA. The CDR3 DNA reads TGCAGCGTTGCAGGTAGCGGGAGGGAGACCCAGTACTTC. It translates to CSVAGSGRETQYF.

The J gene is TRBJ2-3, the V gene TRBV5-8; 9 bases are a match to TRBD2. Germline V CDR1 and CDR2: SGHTS, YDEGEE. The CDR3 covers 16 residues. V trimming: 4 bases; J trimming: 2 bases; junction bases outside the gene matches: 8. The CDR3 spells CASSPRLAEDTDTQYF. The CDR3 DNA sequence: TGTGCCAGCAGCCCACGACTAGCGGAGGACACAGATACGCAGTATTTT.

For the CDR3, the DNA is TGTGCCACAACTAAGAAGGAGCCTGGCACAGATACGCAGTATTTT. The encoded protein is CATTKKEPGTDTQYF. The rearrangement joins TRBV10-3 to TRBJ2-3; D remains ambiguous. Trimming cost V 10 bases and J 1 base, with 18 bases left between them. The CDR3 sequence is 15 residues long. Germline V gives CDR1 ENHRY, CDR2 SYGVKD.

CDR3 DNA sequence: TGTGCCAGCTCGCTGTGGACAGGGGAGGGGGTCGAGCAGTACTTC. Protein sequence: CASSLWTGEGVEQYF. The V call is TRBV18, the J call TRBJ2-7; the match to TRBD1 covers 9 bases. The V segment lost 6 bases and the J segment 6 bases; nucleotides outside the gene matches: 12. Per germline, CDR1 KGHSH and CDR2 LQKENI. The CDR3 is made up of 15 amino acids. The full variable domain, its missing parts supplied by reference TRBV18 and TRBJ2-7, is NAGVMQNPRHLVRRRGQEARLRCSPMKGHSHVYWYRQLPEEGLKFMVYLQKENIIDESGMPKERFSAEFPKEGPSILRIQQVVRGDSAAYFCASSLWTGEGVEQYFGPGTRLTVT.

For this clone: This CDR3 is also generated by other DNA sequences in the sample. The gene calls are TRBV5-1 and TRBJ2-7; 10 positions match TRBD2. Trimming at V came to 0 bases and at J to 3 bases, leaving 0 bases not matched to a gene. The CDR3 is 14 amino acids. Germline V gene data show CDR1 as SGHRS and CDR2 as YFSETQ. The CDR3 DNA is TGCGCCAGCAGCTTGGGGACTAGCGGCTACGAGCAGTACTTC. Its protein is CASSLGTSGYEQYF.

The rearrangement links TRBV7-8 to TRBJ2-1; 16 nucleotides line up with TRBD2. The CDR3 spans 20 residues. Per germline, CDR1 SGHVS and CDR2 FQNEAQ. The V segment lost 3 bases and the J segment 9 bases; nucleotides outside the gene matches: 17. The CDR3 DNA is TGTGCCAGCAGCTTTTCGGCCGGGACTAGCGGGAGGGCCAGCTTGGGTGAGCAGTTCTTC. This encodes CASSFSAGTSGRASLGEQFF.

The rearrangement uses TRBV27 and TRBJ1-1, with D hard to call. This CDR3 is 15 amino acids long. V shed 0 bases and J shed 1 base, with 9 bases lying between them. Germline V gene data show CDR1 as MNHEY and CDR2 as SMNVEV (reference sequence). The CDR3 is CASSLSGFRNTEAFF. CDR3 in DNA: TGTGCCAGCAGTTTATCGGGATTCCGGAACACTGAAGCTTTCTTT.

This clone was observed once. This chain connects TRBV28 to TRBJ2-1, with TRBD1 matching over 8 bases. The ends lost 4 bases at V and 9 bases at J; junction bases unmatched: 2. CDR3 length: 12 amino acids. The germline gives CDR1 MDHEN, CDR2 SYDVKM. The DNA for the CDR3 is TGTGCCAGCAGTTCGACAGGGGTTGAGCAGTTCTTC. Translated: CASSSTGVEQFF.

The genes are TRBV5-1 and TRBJ2-5; no clear D gene. Trimming left V 0 bases short and J 3 bases short, with 9 bases between. In germline, CDR1 is SGHRS, CDR2 YFSETQ. This CDR3 region has 14 residues. The DNA of the CDR3 is TGCGCCAGCAGCTTGGGGCATGAGAAAGAGACCCAGTACTTC. This encodes CASSLGHEKETQYF. Drawing the rest from reference TRBV5-1 and TRBJ2-5, the complete variable domain is KAGVTQTPRYLIKTRGQQVTLSCSPISGHRSVSWYQQTPGQGLQFLFEYFSETQRNKGNFPGRFSGRQFSNSRSEMNVSTLELGDSALYLCASSLGHEKETQYFGPGTRLLVL.

This clone was seen only once. The V and J genes are TRBV5-1 and TRBJ1-3; 9 nucleotides line up with TRBD1. Germline CDR1 reads SGHRS; CDR2 reads YFSETQ. After removal of 4 bases from V and 4 bases from J, the junction contained 6 bases not matched to a gene. The CDR3 length is 15 residues. CDR3 protein: CASSLQGALGNTIYF. The CDR3 coding sequence is TGCGCCAGCAGCCTACAGGGGGCGTTGGGAAACACCATATATTTT.